This T cell receptor (beta chain) was identified during a study of T cells in localized non-small cell lung cancer. The data were produced by immunoSEQ multiplex PCR, yet TCRdb's version contains in-frame clones alone and is incomplete. The profile shows some 52,000 clones, 86% of them singletons. Sequenced material: peripheral blood, taken before any cancer treatment. This TCR came from a male donor aged 60 or over with stage III squamous cell lung carcinoma.

The CDR3 sequence: CASSLGRGVHGYTF. CDR3 DNA sequence: TGTGCCAGCAGCTTAGGCAGGGGGGTTCATGGCTACACCTTC. V gene TRBV7-8 combines with J gene TRBJ1-2, with TRBD1 matching over 7 bases. J lost 6 bases, V lost 1 base, and 5 bases had no gene match. CDR1 and CDR2 (germline): SGHVS, FQNEAQ. This CDR3 is built from 14 residues.